A single sample is the source of the 10 T cell receptor beta chains below, sequenced in a study of blood T cell repertoires in COVID-19. Only in-frame clones appear in the TCRdb table, and some are missing; sequencing was by immunoSEQ multiplex PCR. The table has hundreds of thousands of clones, around 87% seen once. The specimen was peripheral blood. These receptors were collected from a woman aged 45-60 years with COVID-19, enrolled during active disease.

This clone was seen only once. CDR3 sequence reads: CASSQRVRDSVEKLFF. CDR3 sequence (DNA): TGTGCCAGCAGCCAAAGGGTCCGGGACAGTGTCGAAAAACTGTTTTTT. This sequence joins TRBV4-2 and TRBJ1-4, with 7 nucleotides matching TRBD1. Per germline, CDR1 LGHNA and CDR2 YNFKEQ. V shed 2 bases, J shed 8 bases, and the junction held 11 bases outside the gene matches. The CDR3 consists of 16 residues.

This clone was seen only a few times. This chain uses TRBV13 with TRBJ1-2; 9 bases line up with TRBD1. Germline CDR1 reads PRHDT; CDR2 reads FYEKMQ (reference sequence). With 6 bases clipped from V and 7 bases from J, the junction kept 9 bases outside the gene matches. CDR3 size: 14 residues. The DNA for the CDR3 is TGTGCCAGCAGTCGTCGGGACAGGGACTTTGGCTACACCTTC. Translation: CASSRRDRDFGYTF.

This rearrangement joins TRBV7-9 to TRBJ2-7; D gene ambiguous. CDR1 and CDR2 from the germline V gene are SEHNR and FQNEAQ (reference sequence). This CDR3 is 12 amino acids long. V was trimmed by 5 bases and J by 1 base, leaving 6 bases between them. CDR3 DNA sequence: TGTGCCAGCAGCCATACATCCTACGAGCAGTACTTC. It translates to CASSHTSYEQYF.

On this clone: The same CDR3 arises from other DNA sequences in this sample as well. The J gene is TRBJ2-3, the V gene TRBV4-2; possibly TRBD2 for D (6 bases). The CDR3 is made up of 15 amino acids. Germline V gene lookup returns CDR1 LGHNA and CDR2 YNFKEQ. V dropped 0 bases and J dropped 1 base, with 8 bases sitting between them. The CDR3 region is CASSQEGGRTDTQYF. The CDR3 nucleotides are TGTGCCAGCAGCCAAGAGGGAGGCCGCACAGATACGCAGTATTTT.

The chain carries TRBV18 and TRBJ2-1; 14 positions agree with TRBD2. Unmatched junction bases numbered 4, after V lost 3 bases and J lost 6 bases. The CDR3 has 16 residues. CDR1 is KGHSH, CDR2 LQKENI, per germline. The CDR3 here is CASSPGTSGRPNEQFF. CDR3 sequence (DNA): TGTGCCAGCTCACCCGGGACTAGCGGGAGACCCAATGAGCAGTTCTTC.

This clone occurred once. CDR3 DNA: TGCGCCAGCAGTCAGGGACTTCGGTATGGCTACACCTTC. As protein: CASSQGLRYGYTF. J is TRBJ1-2 and V is TRBV10-1, with TRBD1 as a possible D gene (5 bases). V gave up 5 bases and J gave up 5 bases, with 12 bases separating them. This CDR3 spans 13 amino acids. Germline values: CDR1 WNHNN, CDR2 SYGVQD (reference sequence).

This chain joins TRBV2 and TRBJ2-7; 10 nucleotides match TRBD1. The germline gives CDR1 SNHLY, CDR2 FYNNEI. CDR3 size: 16 residues. Trimming took 3 bases from V and 5 from J; bases not matched to a gene: 10. The CDR3 protein is CASSENVVDRGNEQYF. In nucleotides, the CDR3 is TGTGCCAGCAGTGAGAATGTGGTGGACAGGGGGAACGAGCAGTACTTC.

This clone was counted once. The V and J genes are TRBV30 and TRBJ2-2, with 10 bases lining up with TRBD1. CDR1 GTSNPN and CDR2 SVGIG come from the germline V gene (reference sequence). Trimming cost V 3 bases and J 6 bases; bases outside gene matches: 4. CDR3 length: 14 amino acids. DNA of the CDR3: TGTGCCTGGAGAATTGGACAGGGGGCCGGGGAGCTGTTTTTT. Translation: CAWRIGQGAGELFF.

About this clone itself: Other DNA sequences in the same sample also yield this CDR3. The V gene is TRBV18, the J gene TRBJ1-2, with D unresolved. In germline, CDR1 is KGHSH, CDR2 LQKENI. The CDR3 contains 13 residues. V was trimmed by 2 bases and J by 4 bases, leaving 8 bases between them. CDR3 protein: CASSPAGSYGYTF. In DNA, the CDR3 is TGTGCCAGCTCACCAGCTGGGAGCTATGGCTACACCTTC.

The chain carries TRBV5-1 and TRBJ2-1; 9 bases are shared with TRBD2. Germline values: CDR1 SGHRS, CDR2 YFSETQ. Unmatched junction bases numbered 6, after V lost 0 bases and J lost 5 bases. The CDR3 has 16 amino acids. This chain's CDR3 is CASSLGGRAFDNEQFF. CDR3 DNA: TGCGCCAGCAGCTTGGGCGGGAGGGCCTTTGACAATGAGCAGTTCTTC.